These 9 T cell receptor beta chains share one sample of origin, sequenced in a study of OX40 agonist ivuxolimab in advanced cancers. Only in-frame clones appear in the TCRdb table, and some are missing; sequencing was by immunoSEQ multiplex PCR. The repertoire holds about 77,000 clones, with around 82% as singletons. Here the sequenced sample was CD4+ or CD8+ T cells sorted from blood, taken in a trial of the OX40 agonist ivuxolimab. These receptors all stem from an adult with an advanced solid tumor such as melanoma, head and neck, liver or kidney cancer.

CDR3 region: CASSPRLFREDTQYF. CDR3 in DNA: TGTGCCAGCAGCCCCAGGTTATTCCGAGAAGATACGCAGTATTTT. The chain is built from TRBV9 and TRBJ2-3, with D unclear. The V gene's germline CDR1 is SGDLS and CDR2 YYNGEE. Trimming removed 4 bases at V and 5 bases at J, with 17 bases between. CDR3 size: 15 residues. Complete variable domain (other parts from reference TRBV9 and TRBJ2-3): DSGVTQTPKHLITATGQRVTLRCSPRSGDLSVYWYQQSLDQGLQFLIQYYNGEERAKGNILERFSAQQFPDLHSELNLSSLELGDSALYFCASSPRLFREDTQYFGPGTRLTVL.

The rearrangement joins TRBV5-1 to TRBJ2-2; D perhaps matches TRBD1 (6 bases). Trimming pared 3 bases from V and 1 base from J, leaving 7 bases between. In germline, CDR1 is SGHRS, CDR2 YFSETQ. The CDR3 consists of 14 residues. As DNA, the CDR3 is TGCGCCAGCAGCTGGGGACAGAACACCGGGGAGCTGTTTTTT. It encodes CASSWGQNTGELFF.

CDR3 loop: CASSGLFSTDTQYF. The CDR3 coding sequence is TGTGCCAGCAGTGGACTCTTTAGCACAGATACGCAGTATTTT. V usage is TRBV2 and J usage is TRBJ2-3, with D uncertain. Germline V gives CDR1 SNHLY, CDR2 FYNNEI. Between the trimmed V and J ends, which lost 4 bases and 0 bases, there was a span of 8 bases. This CDR3 has 14 residues.

V usage is TRBV7-8 and J usage is TRBJ1-1; D gene unclear. V lost 1 base, J lost 0 bases, and 6 bases lay in between. The V gene's germline CDR1 is SGHVS and CDR2 FQNEAQ. The CDR3 extends over 14 amino acids. CDR3 sequence: CASSLGHLNTEAFF. The CDR3 bases are TGTGCCAGCAGCTTAGGCCATTTGAACACTGAAGCTTTCTTT.

V usage is TRBV6-5 and J usage is TRBJ1-5; perhaps TRBD1 as D (5 bases). Trimming took 5 bases from V and 6 from J, leaving 11 bases between them. This CDR3 has 13 amino acids. The V gene's germline CDR1 is MNHEY and CDR2 SVGAGI. CDR3 amino acids: CASSVQGTQPQHF. The CDR3 DNA reads as TGTGCCAGCAGTGTCCAGGGTACTCAGCCCCAGCATTTT.

The rearrangement uses TRBV6-1 and TRBJ2-1; D is ambiguous. The CDR3 covers 13 residues. Germline CDR1 is MNHNS and CDR2 is SASEGT. Trimming took 3 bases from V and 6 from J, leaving 9 bases between them. CDR3 residues: CASSERSGNEQFF. DNA of the CDR3: TGTGCCAGCAGTGAGAGGTCCGGCAATGAGCAGTTCTTC.

The V gene is TRBV30, the J gene TRBJ1-5; the D gene is possibly TRBD1 (5 bases). The CDR3 runs to 13 residues. Germline CDR1 is GTSNPN and CDR2 is SVGIG (reference sequence). Deletions cut 6 bases from V and 2 bases from J, with 11 bases between. As DNA, the CDR3 is TGTGCCTGCGGGGGGAGGGGCAATCAGCCCCAGCATTTT. This encodes CACGGRGNQPQHF.

V gene TRBV7-2 combines with J gene TRBJ2-1, with D perhaps matching TRBD1 (5 bases). The V end lost 1 base, the J end lost 0 bases, and 16 bases lay between the germline ends. From germline, CDR1 is SGHTA and CDR2 FQGNSA. This CDR3 has 18 residues. CDR3 protein: CASSLEYRGWSSYNEQFF. The CDR3 coding sequence is TGTGCCAGCAGCTTAGAGTATAGGGGATGGAGCTCCTACAATGAGCAGTTCTTC.

This CDR3 reads CASGFSPGGRVSYNEQFF. The CDR3, as DNA: TGTGCTAGTGGTTTTAGTCCGGGCGGGAGGGTTAGCTACAATGAGCAGTTCTTC. The chain joins TRBV12-5 to TRBJ2-1; 9 bases match TRBD2. Trimming took 3 bases from V and 3 from J; bases not matched to a gene: 12. The CDR3 extends over 18 amino acids. The germline CDR1 and CDR2 sequences are LGHNT and FRNRAP.